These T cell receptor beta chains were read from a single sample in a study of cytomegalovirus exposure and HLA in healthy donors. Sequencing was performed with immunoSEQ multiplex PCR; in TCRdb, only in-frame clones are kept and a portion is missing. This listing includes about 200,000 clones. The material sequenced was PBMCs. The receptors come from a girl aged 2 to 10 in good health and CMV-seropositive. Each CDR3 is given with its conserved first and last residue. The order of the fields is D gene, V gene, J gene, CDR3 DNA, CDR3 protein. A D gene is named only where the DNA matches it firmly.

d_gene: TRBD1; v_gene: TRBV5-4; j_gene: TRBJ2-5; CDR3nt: TGTGCCAGCAGCTTGGTACAGGGCAGGGGGGAGACCCAGTACTTC; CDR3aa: CASSLVQGRGETQYF
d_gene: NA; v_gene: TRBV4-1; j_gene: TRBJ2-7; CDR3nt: TGCGCCAGCAGCCAATCGCCCCAGGGGATTGGGCACGAGCAGTACTTC; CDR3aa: CASSQSPQGIGHEQYF
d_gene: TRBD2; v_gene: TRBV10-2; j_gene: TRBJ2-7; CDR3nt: TGCGCCAGCAGGGCGACTAGCGGGGGCCCCTACGAGCAGTACTTC; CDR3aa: CASRATSGGPYEQYF
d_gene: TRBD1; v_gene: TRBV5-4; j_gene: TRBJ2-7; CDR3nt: TGTGCCAGCAGCTTGCCCACAGGGGTGTCCTACGAGCAGTACTTC; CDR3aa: CASSLPTGVSYEQYF
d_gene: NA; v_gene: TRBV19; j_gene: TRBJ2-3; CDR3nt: TGTGCCAGTAGTGTGGGGGAGGCAGATACGCAGTATTTT; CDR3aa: CASSVGEADTQYF
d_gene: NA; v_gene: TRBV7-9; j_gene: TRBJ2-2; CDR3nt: TGTGCCAGCAGCCCGTCGGGAGCGAACACCGGGGAGCTGTTTTTT; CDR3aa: CASSPSGANTGELFF
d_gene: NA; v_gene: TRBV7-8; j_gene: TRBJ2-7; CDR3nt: TGTGCCAGCAGCTCCCCGACTACGAGCTCCTACGAGCAGTACTTC; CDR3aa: CASSSPTTSSYEQYF
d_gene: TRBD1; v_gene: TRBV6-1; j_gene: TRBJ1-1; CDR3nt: TGTGCCAGCAGTACGGGACAGATGAACACTGAAGCTTTCTTT; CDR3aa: CASSTGQMNTEAFF
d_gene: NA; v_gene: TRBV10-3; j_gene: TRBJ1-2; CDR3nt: TGTGCCGCCATCAGTGAGATCGGGGGCTACACCTTC; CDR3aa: CAAISEIGGYTF
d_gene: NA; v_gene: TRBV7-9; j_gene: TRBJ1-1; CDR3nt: TGTGCCAGCAGCTTAGCCAGGGCGCGGACTGAAGCTTTCTTT; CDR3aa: CASSLARARTEAFF
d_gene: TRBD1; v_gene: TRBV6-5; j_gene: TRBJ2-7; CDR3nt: TGTGCCAGCGCCCGGGGACAGGGCACGTACGAGCAGTACTTC; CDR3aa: CASARGQGTYEQYF
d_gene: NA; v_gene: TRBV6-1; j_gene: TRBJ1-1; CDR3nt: TGTGCCAGCAGTCTGGGGGCTAAAGCTTTCTTT; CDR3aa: CASSLGAKAFF
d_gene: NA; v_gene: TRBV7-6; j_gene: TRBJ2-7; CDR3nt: TGTGCCAGCAGCTTAGCAGGGGTCTCCTACGAGCAGTACTTC; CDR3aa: CASSLAGVSYEQYF
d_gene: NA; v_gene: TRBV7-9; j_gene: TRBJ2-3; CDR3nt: TGTGCCAGCAGCAACAAAGATACGCAGTATTTT; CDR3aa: CASSNKDTQYF
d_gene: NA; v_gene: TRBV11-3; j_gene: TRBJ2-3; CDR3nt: TGTGCCAGCAGCTCCATAGCGCCAGATACGCAGTATTTT; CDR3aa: CASSSIAPDTQYF
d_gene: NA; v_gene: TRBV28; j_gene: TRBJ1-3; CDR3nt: TGTGCCAGCAGTTATTCTCCCAGGCGAACGAGTTACTCTGGAAACACCATATATTTT; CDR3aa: CASSYSPRRTSYSGNTIYF
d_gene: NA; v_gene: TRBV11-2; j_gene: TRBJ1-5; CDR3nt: TGTGCCAGCAGCTTACAGGTTTATCAGCCCCAGCATTTT; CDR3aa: CASSLQVYQPQHF
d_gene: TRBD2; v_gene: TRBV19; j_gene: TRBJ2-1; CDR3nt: TGTGCCACCCGACTAGCGGGGGGGGTCAATGAGCAGTTCTTC; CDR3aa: CATRLAGGVNEQFF
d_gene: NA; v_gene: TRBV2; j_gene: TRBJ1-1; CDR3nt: TGTGCCAGCAGTGAAGTGGCCGAAACCCATGACACTGAAGCTTTCTTT; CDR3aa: CASSEVAETHDTEAFF
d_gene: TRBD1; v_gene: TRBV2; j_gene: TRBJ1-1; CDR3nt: TGTGCCACACCGGGACAGAGTTCGAACACTGAAGCTTTCTTT; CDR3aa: CATPGQSSNTEAFF
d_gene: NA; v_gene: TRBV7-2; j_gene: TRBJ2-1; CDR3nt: TGTGCCAGCAGTGTTGTGCAGGGGATTGAGCAGTTCTTC; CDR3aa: CASSVVQGIEQFF
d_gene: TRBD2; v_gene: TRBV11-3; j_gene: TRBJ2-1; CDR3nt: TGTGCCAGCAGCCCAGGGAGGCTAGCGGGGAGGGTTGAGCAGTTCTTC; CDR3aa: CASSPGRLAGRVEQFF
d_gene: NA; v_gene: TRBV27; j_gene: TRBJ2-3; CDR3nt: TGTGCCAGCAGTTTATTCGGTCCGAATACGCAGTATTTT; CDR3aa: CASSLFGPNTQYF
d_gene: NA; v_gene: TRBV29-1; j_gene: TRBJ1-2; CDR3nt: TGCAGCGTGACCGGGACTGGTGGCTACACCTTC; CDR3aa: CSVTGTGGYTF
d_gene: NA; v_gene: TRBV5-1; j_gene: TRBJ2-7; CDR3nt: TGCGCCAGCAGCTCTCTCTACGAGCAGTACTTC; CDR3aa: CASSSLYEQYF
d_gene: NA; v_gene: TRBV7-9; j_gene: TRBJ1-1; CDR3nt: TGTGCCAGCAGCCCCTCCACCAGGGGTAACACTGAAGCTTTCTTT; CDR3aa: CASSPSTRGNTEAFF
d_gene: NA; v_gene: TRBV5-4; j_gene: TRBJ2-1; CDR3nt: TGTGCCAGCAGCCCACAGGGTGGGAACAATGAGCAGTTCTTC; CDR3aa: CASSPQGGNNEQFF